Following are 21 T cell receptor beta chains from one sample sequenced in a study of cytotoxic CD8 clonotypes in ibrutinib-treated CLL. The assay was immunoSEQ multiplex PCR, and TCRdb's table has in-frame clones only and misses some. The profile covers some 130,000 clones, with approximately 89% appearing a single time and roughly a tenth taken by the ten largest. The sequencing here drew on PBMCs, taken after 12 months of ibrutinib treatment. The receptor set was obtained from a human donor with chronic lymphocytic leukemia.

The chain links TRBV19 to TRBJ1-5; tentative D call: TRBD1 (5 bases). Germline lookup yields CDR1 LNHDA and CDR2 SQIVND (reference sequence). Between the trimmed V and J ends, which lost 4 bases and 2 bases, there was a span of 18 bases. CDR3 length: 17 residues. The CDR3 nucleotides read TGTGCCAGTAGTACCGCCCGATCGGAACAGGGCAATCAGCCCCAGCATTTT. Amino acids: CASSTARSEQGNQPQHF.

This clone was recorded only once. V is TRBV5-1 and J is TRBJ1-5; D may be TRBD1 (5 bases). The CDR3 totals 15 residues. Trimming stripped 0 bases from V and 5 bases from J, with 12 bases between. Germline V lookup: CDR1 SGHRS, CDR2 YFSETQ. CDR3: CASSLDGAGDQPQHF. CDR3 DNA sequence: TGCGCCAGCAGCTTGGATGGGGCCGGGGATCAGCCCCAGCATTTT.

For this clone: Other DNA sequences in this specimen translate into the identical CDR3. V is TRBV20-1 and J is TRBJ2-5; D ambiguous. The CDR3 covers 10 residues. Between the trimmed V and J ends, which lost 6 bases and 3 bases, there was a span of 5 bases. The germline V gene encodes CDR1 DFQATT and CDR2 SNEGSKA (reference sequence). CDR3 protein: CSALKETQYF. The DNA for the CDR3 is TGCAGTGCCTTGAAAGAGACCCAGTACTTC.

The rearrangement uses TRBV5-1 and TRBJ2-3, with D possibly TRBD2 on 5 matching bases. Germline values: CDR1 SGHRS, CDR2 YFSETQ. The CDR3 extends over 14 amino acids. V lost 4 bases and J 6 bases, leaving 15 bases between the germline ends. The CDR3 coding sequence is TGCGCCAGCAGCAGTCGAGGGCCGGCCGATACGCAGTATTTT. Amino acid sequence: CASSSRGPADTQYF.

The chain employs TRBV15 and TRBJ2-2; TRBD1 agrees at 7 bases. V trimming: 5 bases; J trimming: 1 base; junction bases outside the gene matches: 4. The CDR3 runs to 15 residues. Germline-derived CDR1 and CDR2 are LNHNV and YYDKDF (reference sequence). The CDR3 loop reads CATSQTGENTGELFF. The CDR3 DNA reads TGTGCCACCAGCCAAACAGGGGAGAACACCGGGGAGCTGTTTTTT.

In its sample, this clone was seen a few times. In DNA, the CDR3 is TGCAGCGTTGAAGATCTGAGGGGAAAACTGTTTTTT. Translating gives CSVEDLRGKLFF. The chain recombines TRBV29-1 with TRBJ1-4, with D possibly matching TRBD1 (5 bases). V dropped 0 bases and J dropped 10 bases, with 9 bases sitting between them. Germline CDR1 is SQVTM and CDR2 is ANQGSEA. The CDR3 is made up of 12 amino acids.

The rearrangement links TRBV4-3 to TRBJ1-4; D might be TRBD1 (5 bases). V lost 2 bases to trimming and J lost 6 bases, with 16 bases between them. The CDR3 runs to 16 residues. Germline loops: CDR1 LGHNA, CDR2 YSLEER. The CDR3 is CASSQHQAGIDEKLFF. In nucleotides, the CDR3 is TGCGCCAGCAGCCAACATCAGGCAGGGATAGATGAAAAACTGTTTTTT.

The J gene is TRBJ2-7, the V gene TRBV28; either TRBD1 or TRBD2 may supply D (5 bases each). The CDR3 is made up of 15 amino acids. The ends were cut back, 7 bases at V and 6 bases at J, with 22 bases in the middle. Germline V gene data show CDR1 as MDHEN and CDR2 as SYDVKM. The CDR3 DNA sequence: TGTGCCAGCAACCGTGCGGCAGGGAGTCCAGGCGAGCAGTACTTC. Protein: CASNRAAGSPGEQYF.

V gene TRBV29-1 combines with J gene TRBJ2-7; 14 bases align to TRBD2. Germline loops: CDR1 SQVTM, CDR2 ANQGSEA. The CDR3 sequence is 15 residues long. V lost 6 bases to trimming and J lost 3 bases; unmatched junction nucleotides: 7. The CDR3, as DNA: TGCAGCGTAGAGACCGGGACTAGCGGGAGCTACGAGCAGTACTTC. Its translation: CSVETGTSGSYEQYF.

The chain is built from TRBV27 and TRBJ1-2; D gene ambiguous. The CDR3 extends over 13 amino acids. Germline lookup yields CDR1 MNHEY and CDR2 SMNVEV (reference sequence). The V end lost 8 bases, the J end lost 6 bases, and 16 bases lay between the germline ends. The CDR3 sequence: CASLKTGYHGYTF. The CDR3 DNA follows: TGTGCCAGCCTAAAGACTGGATACCATGGCTACACCTTC.

This clone was observed a single time. The genes are TRBV5-3 and TRBJ2-1; D may be TRBD2 (6 bases). TRBV5-3 is labeled an ORF, and its function is uncertain. The germline V and J ends were trimmed by 4 bases and 3 bases, with 14 bases remaining between them. The CDR3 is 15 residues long. The CDR3 protein is CARSLGWRVYNEQFF. DNA of the CDR3: TGTGCCAGAAGCCTGGGCTGGAGGGTCTACAATGAGCAGTTCTTC.

The CDR3 DNA reads as TGTGCCAGCGGTCGTGATAGCGTGAACACCGGGGAGCTGTTTTTT. Translation: CASGRDSVNTGELFF. The chain couples TRBV27 to TRBJ2-2; perhaps TRBD2 as D (5 bases). CDR1 and CDR2 (germline): MNHEY, SMNVEV (reference sequence). This CDR3 spans 15 amino acids. V lost 8 bases to trimming and J lost 1 base, with 14 bases between them.

The chain uses TRBV19 and TRBJ2-3, with 9 bases matching TRBD2. The V and J ends lost 5 bases and 9 bases, in that order; junction bases with no gene match: 9. This CDR3 region has 14 residues. CDR1 is LNHDA, CDR2 SQIVND, per germline (reference sequence). DNA of the CDR3: TGTGCCAGTAGTGCGGGGGGGGCAGCCAAAACGCAGTATTTT. Its protein is CASSAGGAAKTQYF.

The chain couples TRBV18 to TRBJ2-2; D gene uncertain. CDR3 length: 13 amino acids. The V gene's germline CDR1 is KGHSH and CDR2 LQKENI. Trimming removed 1 base at V and 4 bases at J, with 4 bases between. CDR3 sequence reads: CASSPRGTGELFF. DNA of the CDR3: TGTGCCAGCTCACCACGGGGCACCGGGGAGCTGTTTTTT.

The chain uses TRBV11-3 and TRBJ1-4, with a tentative D call TRBD1 (5 bases). V was pared by 1 base and J by 8 bases, with 17 bases between. The CDR3 loop spans 16 amino acids. Looked up from germline, CDR1 is SGHNT and CDR2 is YENEEA. CDR3 region: CASSLGVAGRGEKLFF. The CDR3 DNA follows: TGTGCCAGCAGCTTAGGAGTGGCGGGTCGGGGCGAAAAACTGTTTTTT.

The rearrangement uses TRBV7-2 and TRBJ2-5; D remains unclear. Germline loops: CDR1 SGHTA, CDR2 FQGNSA. The CDR3 totals 14 residues. Trimming took off 0 bases at V and 1 base at J, with 6 bases between the two ends. The CDR3 loop is CASSLASFQETQYF. DNA for the CDR3: TGTGCCAGCAGCTTAGCCAGTTTCCAAGAGACCCAGTACTTC.

The CDR3 spells CASSLVGATNEKLFF. In nucleotides, the CDR3 is TGCGCCAGCAGCTTGGTCGGCGCAACTAATGAAAAACTGTTTTTT. The genes are TRBV5-1 and TRBJ1-4; no reliable D call. In germline, CDR1 is SGHRS, CDR2 YFSETQ. V shed 0 bases and J shed 0 bases, with 6 bases lying between them. There are 15 residues in the CDR3.

This chain connects TRBV27 to TRBJ2-7, with unresolved D. The CDR3 covers 13 residues. V was cut by 5 bases and J by 1 base, with 9 bases left in between. Germline V gives CDR1 MNHEY, CDR2 SMNVEV (reference sequence). CDR3 DNA: TGTGCCAGCAGTGTCAACTGGTCCTACGAGCAGTACTTC. It is translated as CASSVNWSYEQYF.

Only one count was recorded for this clone. V usage is TRBV25-1 and J usage is TRBJ2-3; D is tentatively TRBD1 or TRBD2 (6 bases each). Germline lookup yields CDR1 MGHDK and CDR2 SYGVNS. The V end lost 1 base, the J end lost 4 bases, and 21 bases lay between the germline ends. The CDR3 contains 18 residues. The CDR3 loop reads CASSESRRGASVADTQYF. CDR3 DNA sequence: TGTGCCAGCAGTGAATCGAGAAGGGGGGCCTCAGTGGCAGATACGCAGTATTTT.

This clone was recorded once. The chain is built from TRBV19 and TRBJ2-3; 8 nucleotides agree with TRBD2. The CDR3 spans 16 residues. V lost 3 bases and J lost 4; bases outside the gene matches: 9. In germline, CDR1 is LNHDA, CDR2 SQIVND (reference sequence). The CDR3 DNA follows: TGTGCCAGTAGTATCAGCGGGAGCGTCGCCTCAGATACGCAGTATTTT. Its translation is CASSISGSVASDTQYF.

CDR3 sequence reads: CASRDGGRWGYTF. The CDR3 bases are TGTGCCAGCAGGGACGGGGGGCGTTGGGGCTACACCTTC. V is TRBV27 and J is TRBJ1-2, with D possibly being TRBD1 (6 bases). The CDR3 has 13 amino acids. Germline CDR1 and CDR2: MNHEY and SMNVEV (reference sequence). V was clipped by 6 bases and J by 8 bases, with 16 bases between them.